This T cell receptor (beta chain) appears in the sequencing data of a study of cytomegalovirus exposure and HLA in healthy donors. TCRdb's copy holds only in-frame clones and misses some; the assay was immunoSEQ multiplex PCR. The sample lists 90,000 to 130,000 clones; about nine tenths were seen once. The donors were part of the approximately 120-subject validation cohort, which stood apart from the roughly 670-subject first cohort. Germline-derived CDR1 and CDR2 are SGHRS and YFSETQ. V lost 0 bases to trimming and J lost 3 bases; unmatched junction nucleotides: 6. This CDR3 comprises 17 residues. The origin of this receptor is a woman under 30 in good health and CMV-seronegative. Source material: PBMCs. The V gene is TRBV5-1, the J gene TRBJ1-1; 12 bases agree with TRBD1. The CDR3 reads CASSLAPGQGAYTEAFF. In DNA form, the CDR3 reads TGCGCCAGCAGCTTGGCCCCGGGACAGGGGGCTTACACTGAAGCTTTCTTT.